Given below is one T cell receptor (delta chain) in context. Antigen: not known. Translating this DNA gives a protein that differs at residue 10 from the TCRdb one, which belongs to a much larger clone; a read error is likely, and the protein shown is this translation. Distinct nucleotide sequences in the sample also encode this CDR3. This sample stems from a study of γδ T cells in repeated Plasmodium falciparum infection. About the study: Timepoints: baseline, immediately before selected infections, and 21 days after every infection. Overall study results and limits: Vdelta2-negative gammadelta repertoires, largely Vdelta1+, seemingly showed infection-driven waves of new clonal selection. Vdelta2-negative gammadelta repertoires appeared less diverse and less shared in Malian than Australian children.

Bulk repertoires came from Vgamma9/Vdelta2+ or Vdelta2-negative gammadelta T cells flow-sorted from PBMC. V was clipped by 4 bases and J by 0 bases; unmatched bases: 29. CDR1 and CDR2 (germline): TVYSNPD, GDNSRS (reference sequence). The CDR3 covers 21 residues. Sequencing covered both gamma and delta TCR chains per sample. TCRdb fed the multiplex PCR reads to CATT. The sample contains 50,000 to 60,000 delta-chain clones, around 2% of which appear only once. Material for sequencing was gamma-delta T cells from blood. The chain links TRDV3 to TRDJ1, with 7 positions matching TRDD3. The J gene, not given by TCRdb, was assigned here from a germline match of the nucleotide sequence. This receptor was obtained from a pool of human donors (malaria-infected and uninfected, not separated). DNA for the CDR3: TGTGCCTGGGGGTCGACGAGGAGGTACAGGGGGATCCCCTCCAACACCGATAAACTCATCTTT. Residues: CAWGSTRRYRGIPSNTDKLIF.